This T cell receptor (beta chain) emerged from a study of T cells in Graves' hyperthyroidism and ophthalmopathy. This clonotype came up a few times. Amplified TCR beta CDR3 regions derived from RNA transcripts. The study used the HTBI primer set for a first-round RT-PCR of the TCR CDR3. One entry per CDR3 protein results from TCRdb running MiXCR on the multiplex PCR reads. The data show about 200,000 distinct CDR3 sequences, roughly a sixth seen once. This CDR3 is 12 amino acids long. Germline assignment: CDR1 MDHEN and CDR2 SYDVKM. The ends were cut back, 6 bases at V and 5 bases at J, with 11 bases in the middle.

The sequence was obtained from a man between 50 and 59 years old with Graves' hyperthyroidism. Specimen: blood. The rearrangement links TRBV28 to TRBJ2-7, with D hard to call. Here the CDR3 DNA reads TGTGCCAGCAGCTTCGGATTCGACGAGCAGTACTTC. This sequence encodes CASSFGFDEQYF.